This T cell receptor beta chain was documented in a study of shared clonotypes between healthy human individuals. Points from the study as a whole: In several donors, around 4.8% of naive CD4 clonotypes appeared in common. Larger richness was generally estimated for naive than memory subsets.

Terminally differentiated effector memory CD45RA+ cells were left out of the naive CD8 fraction, which was CD45RO-negative and positively selected for CCR7. The germline V gene encodes CDR1 ENHRY and CDR2 SYGVKD. The CDR3 covers 17 residues. After removal of 3 bases from V and 5 bases from J, the junction contained 9 bases not matched to a gene. On this clone itself: What it binds is unknown.

At the deep level, the assay was run. Using immunoSEQ multiplex PCR, the repertoire was profiled, and TCRdb retains in-frame clones only, with some absent. The repertoire has 2 million or so clones, roughly 94% of them found once; the top ten carry 0.85% to 1.2%. The rearrangement joins TRBV10-3 to TRBJ2-5; 13 bases line up with TRBD2. This receptor was obtained from a young man in good health. Sequencing used naive CD8+ T cells sorted from blood. CDR3 residues: CAISDYGTSGIYETQYF. The CDR3 DNA is TGTGCCATCAGTGATTACGGGACTAGCGGGATATACGAGACCCAGTACTTC.